The rows below give T cell receptor beta chains drawn from one sample of a study of control samples from healthy donors and cancer patients. TCRdb keeps only in-frame clones here, not all; method: immunoSEQ multiplex PCR. The sample gives approximately 89,000 clones, 80% to 90% of which show up once; more than 15% is in the top ten. Sequencing used blood. These receptors came from a man aged 50 or older in good health. Each CDR3 is given with its conserved first and last residue. D genes are given only for firm matches. Clone sizes are given selectively: once, few, many, or a class where the clone is expanded.

clone size	D gene	V gene	J gene	CDR3 DNA	CDR3 protein
once	NA	TRBV5-6	TRBJ2-1	TGTGCCAGCAGCTCGGCCCGGGAATGGAACAATGAGCAGTTCTTC	CASSSAREWNNEQFF
NA	NA	TRBV7-9	TRBJ2-7	TGTGCCAGCAGCCCTGGTGAACTAGGGCAGTACTTC	CASSPGELGQYF
NA	NA	TRBV5-4	TRBJ2-1	TGTGCCAGCAGCCCGACTAGGCCCAATGAGCAGTTCTTC	CASSPTRPNEQFF
NA	NA	TRBV6-6	TRBJ1-5	TGTGCCAGCAGTCCCCTCGGGGTTAGCAATCAGCCCCAGCATTTT	CASSPLGVSNQPQHF
NA	TRBD2	TRBV24-1	TRBJ2-3	TGTGCCACCAGTGATTCTAGCGGAGAGGTGGCAGATACGCAGTATTTT	CATSDSSGEVADTQYF
NA	TRBD1	TRBV3-1/TRBV3-2	TRBJ2-5	TGTGCCAGCAGCCTAAGGGTAGGGGGCGGCCAAGAGACCCAGTACTTC	CASSLRVGGGQETQYF
NA	NA	TRBV7-9	TRBJ2-3	TGTGCCAGCAGCTTAGTCAGGAGGGCAGATACGCAGTATTTT	CASSLVRRADTQYF
NA	TRBD1	TRBV10-2	TRBJ1-3	TGCGCCAGCAGAACAGGGGCCTCTGGAAACACCATATATTTT	CASRTGASGNTIYF
NA	NA	TRBV9	TRBJ1-1	TGTGCCAGCAGCCCAAGGGGGGGTAGCGCTGAAGCTTTCTTT	CASSPRGGSAEAFF
NA	TRBD1	TRBV18	TRBJ2-5	TGTGCCAGCTCACCGTCGGACAGGGGCTCAGAGACCCAGTACTTC	CASSPSDRGSETQYF
few	NA	TRBV6-4	TRBJ2-1	TGTGCCAGCTCCAGAACCAGGACTACCTACAATGAGCAGTTCTTC	CASSRTRTTYNEQFF
NA	TRBD2	TRBV5-6	TRBJ2-7	TGTGCCAGCAGCTTGGCGGCGGGAGGGCCAGGGGGAGAGCAGTACTTC	CASSLAAGGPGGEQYF
NA	TRBD2	TRBV5-5	TRBJ2-3	TGTGCCAGCAGCCTCCGGGAGGGGGGGCGCACAGATACGCAGTATTTT	CASSLREGGRTDTQYF
NA	NA	TRBV6-4	TRBJ1-1	TGTGCCAGCAGAGATACGGACAGAGGAACTGAAGCTTTCTTT	CASRDTDRGTEAFF
NA	NA	TRBV5-1	TRBJ2-3	TGCGCCAGCAGCTTGGTTGGGACGGGAGATACGCAGTATTTT	CASSLVGTGDTQYF
few	NA	TRBV5-4	TRBJ2-5	TGTGCCAGCAGCTTGAACGGGGCTCCTAAAGAGACCCAGTACTTC	CASSLNGAPKETQYF
NA	NA	TRBV19	TRBJ1-6	TGTGCCAGTAGTATGATGGCAGGGCGGAATTCACCCCTCCACTTT	CASSMMAGRNSPLHF
NA	NA	TRBV7-2	TRBJ2-3	TGTGCCAGCAGCACAGGGCCTGCAACAGATACGCAGTATTTT	CASSTGPATDTQYF
NA	TRBD1	TRBV29-1	TRBJ1-2	TGCAGCGTCCAAACCCCAGGACAGGGTTTAAAATATGGCTACACCTTC	CSVQTPGQGLKYGYTF
NA	NA	TRBV24-1	TRBJ1-2	TGTGCCACCAGTGGGGGGACGTGGGGCTACACCTTC	CATSGGTWGYTF
few	NA	TRBV5-8	TRBJ1-2	TGTGCCAGCAGCTTGGGCGAGGGCGGTGGCTACACCTTC	CASSLGEGGGYTF
NA	NA	TRBV6-5	TRBJ2-1	TGTGCCAGCAGATCCGGGACTCCGTACAATGAGCAGTTCTTC	CASRSGTPYNEQFF
NA	NA	TRBV19	TRBJ1-2	TGTGCCAGTAGTAGCGGAGCTAACTATGGCTACACCTTC	CASSSGANYGYTF
once	TRBD2	TRBV5-1	TRBJ2-2	TGCGCCAGCAGCTTGCGGGGGGGCGTCGCCGGGGAGCTGTTTTTT	CASSLRGGVAGELFF
NA	NA	TRBV6-1	TRBJ2-7	TGTGCCAGCAGTGAAGGCAGCGGGCGGGGCTACGCCTACGAGCAGTACTTC	CASSEGSGRGYAYEQYF
once	NA	TRBV6-6	TRBJ1-5	TGTGCCAGCAGTGACAATCTGAATCAGCCCCAGCATTTT	CASSDNLNQPQHF
NA	NA	TRBV7-2	TRBJ2-3	TGTGCCAGCAGCCTGATTGGGGGGCCCACAGATACGCAGTATTTT	CASSLIGGPTDTQYF
NA	TRBD2	TRBV18	TRBJ2-1	TGTGCCAGCTCACCGCCTGGCGGGGGGAATGAGCAGTTCTTC	CASSPPGGGNEQFF
NA	TRBD1	TRBV5-1	TRBJ2-7	TGCGCCAGCAGCTTGGTACCGAGACAGGGGACCTACGAGCAGTACTTC	CASSLVPRQGTYEQYF
NA	TRBD1	TRBV7-2	TRBJ2-7	TGTGCCAGCAGCAGCGGACAGGGGTCCTACGAGCAGTACTTC	CASSSGQGSYEQYF
NA	NA	TRBV5-4	TRBJ1-6	TGTGCCAGCAGCTTGGCCGGGGGCAGTAATTCACCCCTCCACTTT	CASSLAGGSNSPLHF
once	NA	TRBV11-1	TRBJ2-5	TGTGCCAGCAGCTACTTCGAGACCCAGTACTTC	CASSYFETQYF
NA	TRBD1	TRBV28	TRBJ1-3	TGTGCCAGCAGCCGAGGGGGCGCAGGAAACACCATATATTTT	CASSRGGAGNTIYF
NA	TRBD1	TRBV7-2	TRBJ1-4	TGTGCCAGCAGCCCACAGGGGGCAGAGGAAAAACTGTTTTTT	CASSPQGAEEKLFF
NA	TRBD1	TRBV28	TRBJ1-1	TGTGCCAGCAGTTCCTTATGGGACAGCTACGGCACTGAAGCTTTCTTT	CASSSLWDSYGTEAFF
NA	NA	TRBV11-3	TRBJ1-5	TGTGCCAGCAGCTTAGTACGACACCGTAGCAATCAGCCCCAGCATTTT	CASSLVRHRSNQPQHF
NA	NA	TRBV7-2	TRBJ1-2	TGTGCCAGCAGCTTAGCCTCCAGGGAGGATGGCTACACCTTC	CASSLASREDGYTF
NA	NA	TRBV6-1	TRBJ1-5	TGTGCCAGCAGTGAAGGACAGGCTACTTCTTTATGGCCCCAGCATTTT	CASSEGQATSLWPQHF